A single sample is the source of the 24 T cell receptor beta chains below, sequenced in a study of OX40 agonist ivuxolimab in advanced cancers. The repertoire was sequenced with immunoSEQ multiplex PCR; TCRdb's copy has only in-frame clones and lacks some. This repertoire shows 15,000 to 20,000 clones, approximately 87% found once; its top ten account for under 35%. The source material was CD4+ or CD8+ T cells sorted from blood, sampled in a trial of the OX40 agonist ivuxolimab. These receptors were obtained from an adult with an advanced solid tumor such as melanoma, head and neck, liver or kidney cancer.

The CDR3, as DNA: TGTGCCTGGGGTCTCCTCGACAGCACAGATACGCAGTATTTT. This codes for CAWGLLDSTDTQYF. This rearrangement joins TRBV30 to TRBJ2-3; D remains unclear. Deletions cut 5 bases from V and 0 bases from J, with 12 bases between. This CDR3 is 14 amino acids long. Germline V lookup: CDR1 GTSNPN, CDR2 SVGIG (reference sequence).

DNA for the CDR3: TGTGCCACCAGCAGAAGCCGACTAGAGAGTGAGCAGTTCTTC. Amino acid sequence: CATSRSRLESEQFF. The chain recombines TRBV15 with TRBJ2-1, with a possible D match to TRBD2 (6 bases). The CDR3 spans 14 residues. V lost 2 bases to trimming and J lost 9 bases, with 14 bases between them. Germline CDR1 is LNHNV and CDR2 is YYDKDF (reference sequence).

The gene calls are TRBV28 and TRBJ1-2; perhaps TRBD1 as D (5 bases). This CDR3 is built from 14 residues. Germline V gene sequence: CDR1 MDHEN, CDR2 SYDVKM. V shed 6 bases and J shed 0 bases, with 11 bases lying between them. Written as DNA, the CDR3 is TGTGCCAGCAGAGGGGTGGCAGCTAACTATGGCTACACCTTC. This translates into CASRGVAANYGYTF.

As DNA, the CDR3 is TGCGCCAGCAGCCAAGCTGATAACTATGGCTACACCTTC. Amino acids: CASSQADNYGYTF. The genes are TRBV4-3 and TRBJ1-2; D is ambiguous. The ends were cut back, 1 base at V and 1 base at J, with 4 bases in the middle. The length of the CDR3 is 13 residues. CDR1 and CDR2 from the germline V gene are LGHNA and YSLEER.

The gene calls are TRBV30 and TRBJ2-1; 7 bases map to TRBD1. Germline V gene sequence: CDR1 GTSNPN, CDR2 SVGIG (reference sequence). The CDR3 sequence is 16 residues long. V shed 0 bases, J shed 0 bases, and the junction held 5 bases outside the gene matches. CDR3 protein: CAWSVFRDSSYNEQFF. DNA of the CDR3: TGTGCCTGGAGTGTATTCCGGGACAGCTCCTACAATGAGCAGTTCTTC.

The rearrangement joins TRBV9 to TRBJ2-2; 10 nucleotides match TRBD2. CDR3 length: 16 residues. The J segment lost 6 bases and the V segment lost 4 bases, leaving 9 bases of the junction unmatched. Germline loops: CDR1 SGDLS, CDR2 YYNGEE. CDR3 region: CASSPQAGGLAGELFF. The CDR3 DNA reads as TGTGCCAGCAGCCCTCAAGCGGGAGGGCTAGCCGGGGAGCTGTTTTTT.

In the case of this clone: Other nucleotide sequences in the sample specify the same CDR3. V is TRBV27 and J is TRBJ2-7; maybe TRBD1 (5 bases). V was pared by 6 bases and J by 3 bases, with 12 bases between. Per the germline V gene, CDR1 is MNHEY and CDR2 is SMNVEV (reference sequence). This CDR3 region has 13 residues. The CDR3 nucleotides read TGTGCCAGCAGGACTGGGGCGAACTACGAGCAGTACTTC. Translation: CASRTGANYEQYF.

The chain couples TRBV4-3 to TRBJ1-1; D remains unclear. Trimming pared 0 bases from V and 1 base from J, leaving 6 bases between. Germline V gene data show CDR1 as LGHNA and CDR2 as YSLEER. CDR3 length equals 14 residues. Here the CDR3 reads CASSQELANTEAFF. In nucleotides, the CDR3 is TGCGCCAGCAGCCAAGAGCTAGCGAACACTGAAGCTTTCTTT.

V gene TRBV18 combines with J gene TRBJ2-3; D is undetermined. With 2 bases removed from V and 4 bases from J, the gap between germline ends came to 13 bases. This CDR3 contains 15 residues. In germline, CDR1 is KGHSH, CDR2 LQKENI. CDR3 bases: TGTGCCAGCTCACCAACCGAGGTGGCCGCAGATACGCAGTATTTT. Protein: CASSPTEVAADTQYF. The full variable domain, rest sourced from reference TRBV18 and TRBJ2-3, is NAGVMQNPRHLVRRRGQEARLRCSPMKGHSHVYWYRQLPEEGLKFMVYLQKENIIDESGMPKERFSAEFPKEGPSILRIQQVVRGDSAAYFCASSPTEVAADTQYFGPGTRLTVL.

J is TRBJ2-7 and V is TRBV28, with 12 bases aligning to TRBD2. Germline CDR1 and CDR2: MDHEN and SYDVKM. V was pared by 7 bases and J by 0 bases, with 13 bases of the junction left unmatched. CDR3 size: 18 residues. The CDR3 region is CASKRPGLAGISSYEQYF. CDR3 DNA: TGTGCCAGCAAAAGACCGGGACTAGCGGGTATTAGCTCCTACGAGCAGTACTTC. Filled out from reference TRBV28 and TRBJ2-7, the complete variable domain reads DVKVTQSSRYLVKRTGEKVFLECVQDMDHENMFWYRQDPGLGLRLIYFSYDVKMKEKGDIPEGYSVSREKKERFSLILESASTNQTSMYLCASKRPGLAGISSYEQYFGPGTRLTVT.

Details on this clone: One junction end does not reproduce the germline sequence, and a read error may be involved. The chain couples TRBV9 to TRBJ1-2; 8 bases line up with TRBD1. Germline V gives CDR1 SGDLS, CDR2 YYNGEE. The CDR3 consists of 14 residues. The CDR3 DNA reads TGTGCCAGCAGCGCCGGACAGGGAAACTCTGGCTACACCTTC. This gives the protein CASSAGQGNSGYTF.

The chain links TRBV27 to TRBJ1-1; TRBD1 matches at 9 bases. CDR3 size: 14 residues. J lost 5 bases, V lost 5 bases, and 6 bases had no gene match. Looked up from germline, CDR1 is MNHEY and CDR2 is SMNVEV (reference sequence). The CDR3 reads CASSRGQGWTEAFF. CDR3 DNA: TGTGCCAGCAGTAGGGGACAGGGCTGGACTGAAGCTTTCTTT.

This clone occurred once. The V gene is TRBV29-1, the J gene TRBJ1-2, with D perhaps matching TRBD1 (5 bases). The CDR3 is made up of 14 amino acids. V shed 1 base and J shed 3 bases, with 12 bases lying between them. Germline assignment: CDR1 SQVTM and CDR2 ANQGSEA. The chain's CDR3 is CSVEGRDADYGYTF. The DNA for the CDR3 is TGCAGCGTTGAAGGGCGGGACGCGGACTATGGCTACACCTTC.

V usage is TRBV29-1 and J usage is TRBJ2-2; 11 bases are a match to TRBD2. This CDR3 comprises 14 residues. The J segment lost 3 bases and the V segment lost 4 bases, leaving 1 base of the junction unmatched. The germline CDR1 and CDR2 sequences are SQVTM and ANQGSEA. The CDR3 spells CSVASGRYTGELFF. The CDR3 nucleotides read TGCAGCGTTGCTAGCGGGAGGTACACCGGGGAGCTGTTTTTT.

The J gene is TRBJ2-7, the V gene TRBV2, with D unresolved. Germline CDR1 SNHLY, CDR2 FYNNEI. Deletions cut 7 bases from V and 1 base from J, with 8 bases between. The CDR3 loop spans 12 amino acids. CDR3 nucleotide sequence: TGTGCCAGCAAAGACACATCCTACGAGCAGTACTTC. Translation gives CASKDTSYEQYF.

The genes are TRBV2 and TRBJ2-3; D unresolved. Trimming pared 5 bases from V and 2 bases from J, leaving 8 bases between. Per the germline V gene, CDR1 is SNHLY and CDR2 is FYNNEI. This CDR3 region has 13 residues. As DNA, the CDR3 is TGTGCCAGCAGTAACCTCAACACAGATACGCAGTATTTT. This codes for CASSNLNTDTQYF.

The rearrangement uses TRBV7-8 and TRBJ2-5; perhaps D is TRBD1 or TRBD2 (5 bases each). The CDR3 is 13 residues long. Germline V gene lookup returns CDR1 SGHVS and CDR2 FQNEAQ. V lost 5 bases to trimming and J lost 0 bases, with 7 bases between them. CDR3 nucleotides: TGTGCCAGCAGCCGGGGACACCAAGAGACCCAGTACTTC. Its translation is CASSRGHQETQYF.

This clone was seen once. V and J are TRBV18 and TRBJ1-4; D is ambiguous. The V and J ends lost 6 bases and 5 bases respectively, with 16 bases between them. CDR1 and CDR2 from the germline V gene are KGHSH and LQKENI. This CDR3 has 15 residues. The DNA of the CDR3 is TGTGCCAGCTCCCCCGGACCGGTCCAGAATGAAAAACTGTTTTTT. Translation gives CASSPGPVQNEKLFF.

This sequence joins TRBV5-1 and TRBJ2-1; either TRBD1 or TRBD2 may fit D (5 bases each). The V end was cut by 6 bases, the J end by 6 bases, with 22 bases between. Germline-derived CDR1 and CDR2 are SGHRS and YFSETQ. This CDR3 has 16 amino acids. CDR3 sequence: CASTPIPGPMTNEQFF. The CDR3 bases are TGCGCCAGCACCCCGATCCCGGGACCGATGACCAATGAGCAGTTCTTC. Variable domain in full (rest from reference TRBV5-1 and TRBJ2-1): KAGVTQTPRYLIKTRGQQVTLSCSPISGHRSVSWYQQTPGQGLQFLFEYFSETQRNKGNFPGRFSGRQFSNSRSEMNVSTLELGDSALYLCASTPIPGPMTNEQFFGPGTRLTVL.

The chain has TRBV6-4 and TRBJ2-7, with D unresolved. Germline V lookup: CDR1 MRHNA, CDR2 SNTAGT. The CDR3 is made up of 16 amino acids. The ends were cut back, 8 bases at V and 4 bases at J, with 24 bases in the middle. The CDR3 nucleotides are TGTGCCAGCCAAATTGGGCCGTCCACTTATAGGTACGAGCAGTACTTC. Its translation: CASQIGPSTYRYEQYF.

The J gene is TRBJ1-4, the V gene TRBV29-1; a possible D gene is TRBD1 (5 bases). Germline CDR1 and CDR2: SQVTM and ANQGSEA. Between the trimmed V and J ends, which lost 4 bases and 4 bases, there was a span of 16 bases. The CDR3 is made up of 15 amino acids. The CDR3 bases are TGCAGCGTTGTTTCCATTGGAGGGGTTAATGAAAAACTGTTTTTT. Protein sequence: CSVVSIGGVNEKLFF. The full variable domain, rest sourced from reference TRBV29-1 and TRBJ1-4, is SAVISQKPSRDICQRGTSLTIQCQVDSQVTMMFWYRQQPGQSLTLIATANQGSEATYESGFVIDKFPISRPNLTFSTLTVSNMSPEDSSIYLCSVVSIGGVNEKLFFGSGTQLSVL.

The chain carries TRBV13 and TRBJ2-7; 8 positions agree with TRBD1. The CDR3 runs to 15 residues. V gave up 1 base and J gave up 3 bases; unmatched junction bases: 5. Per the germline V gene, CDR1 is PRHDT and CDR2 is FYEKMQ (reference sequence). The CDR3 DNA reads as TGTGCCAGCAGCTTAGTGTCCGGACAGGGCTACGAGCAGTACTTC. Protein: CASSLVSGQGYEQYF. The full variable domain, rest sourced from reference TRBV13 and TRBJ2-7, is AAGVIQSPRHLIKEKRETATLKCYPIPRHDTVYWYQQGPGQDPQFLISFYEKMQSDKGSIPDRFSAQQFSDYHSELNMSSLELGDSALYFCASSLVSGQGYEQYFGPGTRLTVT.

The CDR3 loop is CASSENREAFF. In DNA form, the CDR3 reads TGTGCCAGCAGTGAGAACAGAGAAGCTTTCTTT. This chain uses TRBV25-1 with TRBJ1-1; D gene uncertain. Germline assignment: CDR1 MGHDK and CDR2 SYGVNS. The germline V and J ends were trimmed by 3 bases and 8 bases, with 7 bases remaining between them. CDR3 size: 11 residues.

The chain carries TRBV5-1 and TRBJ2-2; weak D call: TRBD2 (6 bases). CDR3 size: 15 residues. V was pared by 1 base and J by 4 bases, with 11 bases between. Looked up from germline, CDR1 is SGHRS and CDR2 is YFSETQ. In nucleotides, the CDR3 is TGCGCCAGCAGCTTGAGTAGCGGCTCCACCGGGGAGCTGTTTTTT. It is translated as CASSLSSGSTGELFF.